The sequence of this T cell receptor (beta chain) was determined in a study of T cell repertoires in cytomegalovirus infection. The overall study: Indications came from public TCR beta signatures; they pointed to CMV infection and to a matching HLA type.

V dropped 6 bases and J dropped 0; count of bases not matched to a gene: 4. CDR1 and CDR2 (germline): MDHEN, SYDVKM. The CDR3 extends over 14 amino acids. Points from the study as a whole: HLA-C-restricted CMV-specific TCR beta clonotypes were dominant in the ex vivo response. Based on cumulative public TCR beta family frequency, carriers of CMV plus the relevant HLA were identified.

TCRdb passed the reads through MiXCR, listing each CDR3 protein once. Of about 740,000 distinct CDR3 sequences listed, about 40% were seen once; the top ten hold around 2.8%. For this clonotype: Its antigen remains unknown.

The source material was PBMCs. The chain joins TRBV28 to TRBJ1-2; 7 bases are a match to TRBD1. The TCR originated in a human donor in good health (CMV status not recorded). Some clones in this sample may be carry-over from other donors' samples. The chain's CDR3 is CASREGQPNYGYTF. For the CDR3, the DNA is TGTGCCAGCAGGGAGGGACAGCCTAACTATGGCTACACCTTC.